This T cell receptor beta chain was sequenced during a study of brain T cells in children with intractable seizures. Study-level findings and limits: Pre- and post-surgery blood differed in depth, so pre-surgery absences may be undersampling.

For this clone: Its antigen is currently unknown.

The assay was immunoSEQ multiplex PCR, and TCRdb's table has in-frame clones only and misses some. In the table there are roughly 80,000 clones, about 92% of which are singletons. Only cases whose brain tissue showed the highest T cell transcript signatures were sequenced. Trimming left V 2 bases short and J 0 bases short, with 7 bases between. Looked up from germline, CDR1 is MNHEY and CDR2 is SVGAGI. The CDR3 is 14 amino acids. This TCR was sampled from a boy in the first two years of life with tuberous sclerosis and intractable seizures. This sequence joins TRBV6-5 and TRBJ1-1, with TRBD1 as a possible D gene (5 bases). Sequencing used peripheral blood, obtained at surgery. The CDR3 here is CASSYRGMNTEAFF. The CDR3 DNA reads as TGTGCCAGCAGTTACAGGGGAATGAACACTGAAGCTTTCTTT.